This entry describes one TCR beta chain. Per the authors' pipeline: Amplification with reference gene primers provided the estimates of nucleated cell counts. The data were produced by immunoSEQ multiplex PCR, yet TCRdb's version contains in-frame clones alone and is incomplete. From that table come the V and J calls and clone size; the DNA was used to work out D and trimming. There are 100,000 or so clones in the sample; approximately 88% occur only once, and around 6.5% lies in the top ten. The data originate from a study of blood T cell repertoires in COVID-19. Across the whole study: There were acute and convalescent COVID-19 samples, and they came from the United States, Italy and Spain. T cells, B-cell-depleted T cells, or PBMCs supplied cDNA or gDNA.

Per the germline V gene, CDR1 is SGDLS and CDR2 is YYNGEE. CDR3 length equals 17 residues. Losses at the gene ends were 0 bases for V and 0 bases for J; bases not matched to a gene: 4. The sample taken for sequencing was peripheral blood. The V call is TRBV9, the J call TRBJ2-1; 9 bases align to TRBD2. The TCR comes from a woman aged 55-69 years with acute or convalescent COVID-19. CDR3 protein: CASSVARSGSSYNEQFF. The CDR3 coding sequence is TGTGCCAGCAGCGTAGCTCGTAGCGGGAGCTCCTACAATGAGCAGTTCTTC.